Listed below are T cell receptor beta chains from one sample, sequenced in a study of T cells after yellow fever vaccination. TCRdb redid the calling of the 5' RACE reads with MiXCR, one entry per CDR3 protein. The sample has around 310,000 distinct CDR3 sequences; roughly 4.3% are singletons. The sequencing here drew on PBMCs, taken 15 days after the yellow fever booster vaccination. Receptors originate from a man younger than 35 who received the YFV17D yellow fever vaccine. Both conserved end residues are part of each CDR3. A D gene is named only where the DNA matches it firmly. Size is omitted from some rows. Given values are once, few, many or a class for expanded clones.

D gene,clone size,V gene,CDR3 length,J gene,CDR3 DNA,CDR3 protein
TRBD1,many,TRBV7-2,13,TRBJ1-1,TGTGCCAGCAGCTATACAGGGGCCACTGAAGCTTTCTTT,CASSYTGATEAFF
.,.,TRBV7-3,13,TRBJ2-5,TGTGCCAGCAGCCAACTAGGGGCCGGGACCCAGTACTTC,CASSQLGAGTQYF
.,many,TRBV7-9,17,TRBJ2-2,TGTGCCAGCACCGCGACACTACAGTCCGTGGGGCCCGGGGAGCTGTTTTTT,CASTATLQSVGPGELFF
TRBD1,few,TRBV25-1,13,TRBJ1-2,TGTGCCAGCAGCCAGGGGGCGCCTTATGGCTACACCTTC,CASSQGAPYGYTF
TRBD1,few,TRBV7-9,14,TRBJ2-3,TGTGCCAGCAGCCAAGGACAGGCCACAGATACGCAGTATTTT,CASSQGQATDTQYF
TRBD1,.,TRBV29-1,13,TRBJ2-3,TGCAGCGTCCAGGACAGGGACACAGATACGCAGTATTTT,CSVQDRDTDTQYF
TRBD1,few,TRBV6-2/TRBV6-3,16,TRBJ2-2,TGTGCCAGCAGTTACACACAGGGGGCGCCCACCGGGGAGCTGTTTTTT,CASSYTQGAPTGELFF
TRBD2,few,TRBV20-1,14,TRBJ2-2,TGCAGTGCTAGAGCGGGGGGGACCACCGGGGAGCTGTTTTTT,CSARAGGTTGELFF
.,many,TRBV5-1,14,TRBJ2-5,TGCGCCAGCAGCTTGGCCGAGGGGACGGAGACCCAGTACTTC,CASSLAEGTETQYF
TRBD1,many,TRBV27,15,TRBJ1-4,TGTGCCAGCAGTGCGATCGCGACAGGGGGCGAAAAACTGTTTTTT,CASSAIATGGEKLFF
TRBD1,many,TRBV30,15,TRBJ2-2,TGTGCCTGGAGGGTCCGGGACAGGGTCACCGGGGAGCTGTTTTTT,CAWRVRDRVTGELFF
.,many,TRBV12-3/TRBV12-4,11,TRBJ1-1,TGTGCCAGCAGTTCCGGACCGGAAGCTTTCTTT,CASSSGPEAFF
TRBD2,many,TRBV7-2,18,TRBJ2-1,TGTGCCACAAAAGCGGGACTAGCGGGGGGGAGCTCCTACAATGAGCAGTTCTTC,CATKAGLAGGSSYNEQFF
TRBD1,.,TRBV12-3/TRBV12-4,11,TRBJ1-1,TGTGCCAGCACCAAGACAGGGTCTGCTTTCTTT,CASTKTGSAFF
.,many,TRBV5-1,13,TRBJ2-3,TGCGCCAGCACTTACATCACCACAGATACGCAGTATTTT,CASTYITTDTQYF
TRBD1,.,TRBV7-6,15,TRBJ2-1,TGTGCCAGCAGCTTCTGGGACAGGTTGGGGGAGACCCAGTTCTTC,CASSFWDRLGETQFF
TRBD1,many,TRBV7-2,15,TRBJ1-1,TGTGCCAGCAGACAGGGGGCGTCAGGGAGTACTGAAGCTTTCTTT,CASRQGASGSTEAFF
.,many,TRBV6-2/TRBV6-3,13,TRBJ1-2,TGTGCCAGCAGCCCCCAACAGGTCTATGGCTACACCTTC,CASSPQQVYGYTF
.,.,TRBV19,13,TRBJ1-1,TGTGCCAGTACCCAGAACTGGGGGACTGAAGCTTTCTTT,CASTQNWGTEAFF
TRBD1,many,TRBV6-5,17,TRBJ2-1,TGTGCCAGCAGTTACCGCCCAACCGGGACAGGGGGCGGTGGGCAGTTCTTC,CASSYRPTGTGGGGQFF
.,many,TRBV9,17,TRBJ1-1,TGTGCCAGCAGCTCCCCCGGGACACCTAACTTTGACACTGAAGCTTTCTTT,CASSSPGTPNFDTEAFF
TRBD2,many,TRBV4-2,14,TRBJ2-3,TGTGCCAGCAGCGGACTAGCGGGGGGGGATACGCAGTATTTT,CASSGLAGGDTQYF
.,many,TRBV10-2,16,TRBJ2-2,TGCGCCAGCAGTGATCGCAGGGTGTCGAACACCGGGGAGCTGTTTTTT,CASSDRRVSNTGELFF
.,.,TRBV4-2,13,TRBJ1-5,TGTGCCAGCAGCCAAGATATTCGGGGTCCCCAGCATTTT,CASSQDIRGPQHF
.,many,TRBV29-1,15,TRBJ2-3,TGCAGCGTCGAGGAGGCGGACAGGAGGGGAGATACGCAGTATTTT,CSVEEADRRGDTQYF
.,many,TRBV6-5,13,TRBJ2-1,TGTGCCAGCAGTTACTCGACAGGCAATGAGCAGTTCTTC,CASSYSTGNEQFF
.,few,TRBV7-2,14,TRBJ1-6,TGTGCCAGCAGCTTACACGGGCCTAATTCACCCCTCCACTTT,CASSLHGPNSPLHF
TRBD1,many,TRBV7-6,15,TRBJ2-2,TGTGCCAGCAGCCCCCGGGACAGGGAGACCGGGGAGCTGTTTTTT,CASSPRDRETGELFF
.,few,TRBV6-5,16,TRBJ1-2,TGTGCCAGCAGGCCTCTGGGGGGGCCCTCTAACTATGGCTACACCTTC,CASRPLGGPSNYGYTF
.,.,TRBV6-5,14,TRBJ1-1,TGTGCCAGCAGTTACGGATCAATGAACACTGAAGCTTTCTTT,CASSYGSMNTEAFF
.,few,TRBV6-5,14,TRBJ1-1,TGTGCCAGCAGCTTCAGGGGAAAGAACACTGAAGCTTTCTTT,CASSFRGKNTEAFF
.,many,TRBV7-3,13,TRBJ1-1,TGTGCCAGCAGCTCCGGACCCAACACTGAAGCTTTCTTT,CASSSGPNTEAFF
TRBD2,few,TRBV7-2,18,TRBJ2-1,TGTGCCAGCAGCCTTCTCGGGGCTAGCGGGGGGGTATACAATGAGCAGTTCTTC,CASSLLGASGGVYNEQFF
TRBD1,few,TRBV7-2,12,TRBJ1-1,TGTGCCAGCAGCCCATGGGACAGTGGAGCTTTCTTT,CASSPWDSGAFF
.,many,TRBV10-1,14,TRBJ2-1,TGCGCCAGCAGTGAGACGTCCGGACTTAATGAGCAGTTCTTC,CASSETSGLNEQFF
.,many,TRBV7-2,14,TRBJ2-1,TGTGCCAGCGCCGCAGGTCGAGAAGCCTGGGAGCAGTTCTTC,CASAAGREAWEQFF
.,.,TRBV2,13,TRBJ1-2,TGTGCCAGCAGGTCGACGGGCAGCTATGGCTACACCTTC,CASRSTGSYGYTF
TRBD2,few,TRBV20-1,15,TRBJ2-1,TGCAGTGCTAGGCGGGGGGGGAGCTCCTACAATGAGCAGTTCTTC,CSARRGGSSYNEQFF
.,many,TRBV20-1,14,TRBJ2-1,TGCAGTGCCCCACTGTTTGGGGTGCGGAATGAGCAGTTCTTC,CSAPLFGVRNEQFF
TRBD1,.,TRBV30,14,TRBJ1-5,TGTGCCTGGAGTGCCGGGACAGGGGGTCAGCCCCAGCATTTT,CAWSAGTGGQPQHF
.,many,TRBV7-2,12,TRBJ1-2,TGTGCCAGCAGCCATGACAGCTATGGCTACACCTTC,CASSHDSYGYTF
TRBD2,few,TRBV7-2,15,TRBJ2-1,TGTGCCAGCAGCTTAGTTAGCGGGGGCTCCAATGAGCAGTTCTTC,CASSLVSGGSNEQFF
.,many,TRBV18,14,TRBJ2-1,TGTGCCAGCTCCCCGTCCCGGGACTACAATGAGCAGTTCTTC,CASSPSRDYNEQFF
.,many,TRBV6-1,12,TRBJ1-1,TGTGCCAGCAGTGAAAGCGGCACTGAAGCTTTCTTT,CASSESGTEAFF
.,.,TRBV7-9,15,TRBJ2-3,TGTGCCAGCAGCCGAGGACAGTTAAGCACAGATACGCAGTATTTT,CASSRGQLSTDTQYF
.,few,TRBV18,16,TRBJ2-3,TGTGCCAGCTCACTTGGTGGTGGGGCTGGAACAGATACGCAGTATTTT,CASSLGGGAGTDTQYF
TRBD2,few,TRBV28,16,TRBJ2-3,TGTGCCAGCAGTACCCCTTCGGCGGGGGGAGGGGATACGCAGTATTTT,CASSTPSAGGGDTQYF
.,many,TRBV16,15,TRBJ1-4,TGTGCCAGCAGCCCTTACCTCGGGGAAAGCGAAAAACTGTTTTTT,CASSPYLGESEKLFF
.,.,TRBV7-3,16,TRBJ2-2,TGTGCCAGCAGCTTATTACCCTGGGGGGCGGCCGGGGAGCTGTTTTTT,CASSLLPWGAAGELFF
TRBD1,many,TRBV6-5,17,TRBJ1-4,TGTGCCAGCAGCCTATATGGGTCCGGGACAGGGGCTGAAAAACTGTTTTTT,CASSLYGSGTGAEKLFF
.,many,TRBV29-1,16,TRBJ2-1,TGCAGCGTAGACTCCACAGGGTCCGTCGCCTACAATGAGCAGTTCTTC,CSVDSTGSVAYNEQFF
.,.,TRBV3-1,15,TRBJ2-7,TGTGCCAGCAGTCTCTCCGGGCCCCGTCCCCTCGAGCAGTACTTC,CASSLSGPRPLEQYF
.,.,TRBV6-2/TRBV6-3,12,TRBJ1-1,TGTGCCAGCGTGGGGGGCGCCACTGAAGCTTTCTTT,CASVGGATEAFF